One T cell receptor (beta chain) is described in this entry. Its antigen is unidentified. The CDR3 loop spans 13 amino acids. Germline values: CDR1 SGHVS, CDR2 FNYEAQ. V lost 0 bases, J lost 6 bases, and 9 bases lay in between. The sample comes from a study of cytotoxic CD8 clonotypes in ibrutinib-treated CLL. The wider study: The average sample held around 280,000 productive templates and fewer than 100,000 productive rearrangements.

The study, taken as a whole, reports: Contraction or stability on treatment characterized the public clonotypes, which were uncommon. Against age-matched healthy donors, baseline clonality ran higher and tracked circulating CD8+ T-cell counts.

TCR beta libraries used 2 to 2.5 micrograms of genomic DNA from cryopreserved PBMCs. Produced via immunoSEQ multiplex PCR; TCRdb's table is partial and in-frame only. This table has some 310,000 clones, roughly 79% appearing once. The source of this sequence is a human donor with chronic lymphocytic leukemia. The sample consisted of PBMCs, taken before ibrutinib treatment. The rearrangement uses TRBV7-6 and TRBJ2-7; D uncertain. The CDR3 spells CASSLARSGEQYF. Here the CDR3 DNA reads TGTGCCAGCAGCTTAGCCCGTTCTGGCGAGCAGTACTTC.